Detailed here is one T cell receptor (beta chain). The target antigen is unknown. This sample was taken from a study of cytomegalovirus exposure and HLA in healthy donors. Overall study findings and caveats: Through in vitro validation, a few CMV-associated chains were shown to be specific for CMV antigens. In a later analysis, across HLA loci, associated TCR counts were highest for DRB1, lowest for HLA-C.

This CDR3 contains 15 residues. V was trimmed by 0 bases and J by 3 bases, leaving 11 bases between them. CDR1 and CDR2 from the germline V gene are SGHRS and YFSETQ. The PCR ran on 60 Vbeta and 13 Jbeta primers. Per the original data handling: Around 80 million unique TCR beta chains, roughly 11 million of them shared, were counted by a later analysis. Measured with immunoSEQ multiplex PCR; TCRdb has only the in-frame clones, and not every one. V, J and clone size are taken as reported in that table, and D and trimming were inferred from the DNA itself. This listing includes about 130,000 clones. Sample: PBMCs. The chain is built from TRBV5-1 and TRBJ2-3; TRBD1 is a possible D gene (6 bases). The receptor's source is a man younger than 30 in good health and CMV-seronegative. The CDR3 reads CASSLGERGTDTQYF. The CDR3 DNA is TGCGCCAGCAGCTTGGGTGAGAGGGGGACAGATACGCAGTATTTT.